This paragraph reports one T cell receptor beta chain. The sample belongs to a study of blood T cell repertoires in COVID-19. The CDR3 loop spans 13 amino acids. Trimming removed 2 bases from V and 8 bases from J, with 10 bases in between. The germline V gene has CDR1 SGHKS and CDR2 YYEKEE (reference sequence). Categorization into cohorts depended on clinical history that participants reported. In the study's own analysis: Counts of nucleated cells, estimated from reference gene primer amplification, were obtained. The method was immunoSEQ multiplex PCR; TCRdb's version includes in-frame clones alone and lacks a portion of them. V and J calls and clone size are those listed in that table; D and trimming were worked out from the DNA. The sample consists of around 200,000 clones, about 86% of them appearing once.

This rearrangement joins TRBV5-5 to TRBJ2-2; possible D gene TRBD1, 6 bases. The TCR sequence derives from a woman between 25 and 40 years old who had been exposed to COVID-19. The sequenced sample was PBMCs or T cells enriched from blood (not recorded which). CDR3 sequence: CASSFRGQGELFF. CDR3 nucleotides: TGTGCCAGCAGCTTCAGAGGACAGGGGGAGCTGTTTTTT.